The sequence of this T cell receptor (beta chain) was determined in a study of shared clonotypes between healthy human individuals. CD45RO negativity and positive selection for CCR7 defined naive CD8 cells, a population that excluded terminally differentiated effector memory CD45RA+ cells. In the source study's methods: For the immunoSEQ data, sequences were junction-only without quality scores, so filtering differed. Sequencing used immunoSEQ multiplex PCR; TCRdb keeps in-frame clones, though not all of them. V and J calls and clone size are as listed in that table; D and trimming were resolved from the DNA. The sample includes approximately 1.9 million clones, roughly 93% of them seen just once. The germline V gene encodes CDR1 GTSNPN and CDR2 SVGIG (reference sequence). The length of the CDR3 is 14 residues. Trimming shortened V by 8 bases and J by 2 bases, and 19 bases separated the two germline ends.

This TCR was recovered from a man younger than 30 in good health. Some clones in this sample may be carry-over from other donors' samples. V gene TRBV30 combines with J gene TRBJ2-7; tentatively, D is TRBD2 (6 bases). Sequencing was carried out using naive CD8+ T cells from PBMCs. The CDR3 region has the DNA TGTGCCGGGAAGTGGGGGGACGGCCCCTACGAGCAGTACTTC. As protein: CAGKWGDGPYEQYF.